One and the same sample provided the 30 T cell receptor beta chains below, sequenced in a study of T cells in Graves' hyperthyroidism and ophthalmopathy. RNA transcripts were the template for amplifying TCR beta CDR3 regions. The HTBI primer set served for first-round RT-PCR of the TCR CDR3. One entry per CDR3 protein, called by TCRdb with MiXCR from the multiplex PCR reads. This sample has approximately 590,000 distinct CDR3 sequences, with approximately 14% found just once. The sample consisted of blood. The receptors stem from a woman in her 30s with Graves' hyperthyroidism.

This rearrangement joins TRBV7-6 to TRBJ1-1; the D is unclear. CDR1 and CDR2 (germline): SGHVS, FNYEAQ. There are 18 residues in the CDR3. The V end lost 4 bases, the J end lost 0 bases, and 21 bases lay between the germline ends. The CDR3, as DNA: TGTGCCAGCAGCTCGTTTCCGACCCCGGGAGACATGAACACTGAAGCTTTCTTT. Residues: CASSSFPTPGDMNTEAFF.

This clonotype was detected ten times or more. This chain links TRBV29-1 with TRBJ1-1; 9 bases are shared with TRBD1. The trim removed 0 bases at V and 3 bases at J, leaving 5 bases unmatched. Germline assignment: CDR1 SQVTM and CDR2 ANQGSEA. The length of the CDR3 is 15 residues. CDR3 sequence reads: CSVEEVGQGYTEAFF. CDR3 in DNA: TGCAGCGTTGAAGAGGTAGGACAGGGGTACACTGAAGCTTTCTTT. Drawing the rest from reference TRBV29-1 and TRBJ1-1, the complete variable domain is SAVISQKPSRDICQRGTSLTIQCQVDSQVTMMFWYRQQPGQSLTLIATANQGSEATYESGFVIDKFPISRPNLTFSTLTVSNMSPEDSSIYLCSVEEVGQGYTEAFFGQGTRLTVV.

This chain connects TRBV18 to TRBJ2-1; 14 bases align to TRBD2. Germline CDR1 KGHSH, CDR2 LQKENI. V lost 6 bases to trimming and J lost 7 bases; unmatched junction nucleotides: 8. The CDR3 runs 16 residues. The CDR3 coding sequence is TGTGCCAGCTCGCGGGGACTAGCGGGAGTTTCAAATGAGCAGTTCTTC. Its protein is CASSRGLAGVSNEQFF.

This clonotype occurred many times. This CDR3 reads CASSVQGSEAFF. CDR3 DNA: TGCGCCAGCAGCGTTCAAGGATCTGAAGCTTTCTTT. The chain combines TRBV5-1 with TRBJ1-1; no clear D gene. Germline CDR1 is SGHRS and CDR2 is YFSETQ. The CDR3 consists of 12 residues. Between the trimmed V and J ends, which lost 4 bases and 6 bases, there was a span of 10 bases.

This clonotype occurred many times. The chain links TRBV5-1 to TRBJ1-1; 8 bases match TRBD1. The CDR3 consists of 15 residues. The V and J ends lost 4 bases and 0 bases, in that order; junction bases with no gene match: 5. Germline V CDR1 and CDR2: SGHRS, YFSETQ. In nucleotides, the CDR3 is TGCGCCAGCAGCGCGGACAGGGTAGTGAACACTGAAGCTTTCTTT. As protein: CASSADRVVNTEAFF.

This clonotype was seen at least ten times. This sequence joins TRBV2 and TRBJ2-7; D is possibly TRBD1 (6 bases). The CDR3 is made up of 13 amino acids. The V end lost 7 bases, the J end lost 2 bases, and 12 bases lay between the germline ends. Germline assignment: CDR1 SNHLY and CDR2 FYNNEI. The CDR3 sequence is CASTRGVPYEQYF. CDR3 in DNA: TGTGCCAGCACCAGGGGTGTACCCTACGAGCAGTACTTC.

This clonotype was counted at least ten times. CDR3 amino acids: CASSLGTRASTDTQYF. The CDR3 DNA is TGTGCCAGCAGTTTAGGGACTAGGGCTAGCACAGATACGCAGTATTTT. The chain combines TRBV28 with TRBJ2-3, with TRBD2 matching 8 bases. The length of the CDR3 is 16 residues. The trim removed 2 bases at V and 0 bases at J, leaving 4 bases unmatched. Germline values: CDR1 MDHEN, CDR2 SYDVKM.

As for this clonotype: Since a much larger clone is just one base distant, this may be a read error. This chain joins TRBV27 and TRBJ1-1; possible D gene TRBD1, 5 bases. Germline V gene data show CDR1 as MNHEY and CDR2 as SMNVEV (reference sequence). The CDR3 sequence is 13 residues long. CDR3 region: CASSFRADTEALF. The CDR3 DNA is TGTGCCAGCAGTTTCAGGGCCGACACTGAAGCTTTGTTT.

This clonotype was seen only a few times. The chain joins TRBV18 to TRBJ1-5; 7 positions agree with TRBD1. Germline CDR1 and CDR2: KGHSH and LQKENI. V trimming: 3 bases; J trimming: 5 bases; junction bases outside the gene matches: 7. This CDR3 is built from 15 residues. Here the CDR3 DNA reads TGTGCCAGCTCACCCTTACAGGGGCGGGATCAGCCCCAGCATTTT. Amino acid sequence: CASSPLQGRDQPQHF.

V gene TRBV12-5 combines with J gene TRBJ2-3, with a tentative D call TRBD2 (6 bases). The CDR3 runs 15 residues. Germline V gene lookup returns CDR1 LGHNT and CDR2 FRNRAP. Trimming pared 6 bases from V and 2 bases from J, leaving 15 bases between. In DNA, the CDR3 is TGTGCTAGTGGCCCGGGACTTACCTACACAGATACGCAGTATTTT. Its translation: CASGPGLTYTDTQYF.

This clonotype has ten or more counts. The chain is built from TRBV11-2 and TRBJ2-2; D possibly corresponds to TRBD2 (6 bases). Germline V gives CDR1 SGHAT, CDR2 FQNNGV. The CDR3 length is 15 residues. The V end was cut by 2 bases, the J end by 4 bases, with 11 bases between. The CDR3 sequence is CASSLKQLATGELFF. The CDR3 nucleotides read TGTGCCAGCAGCTTAAAACAACTAGCCACCGGGGAGCTGTTTTTT.

The gene calls are TRBV10-1 and TRBJ1-5; D is unclear. The CDR3 is made up of 13 amino acids. CDR1 WNHNN and CDR2 SYGVQD come from the germline V gene (reference sequence). The V end was cut by 0 bases, the J end by 11 bases, with 11 bases between. The CDR3 reads CASSESTGSTQHF. The CDR3 coding sequence is TGCGCCAGCAGTGAGTCGACCGGCAGCACCCAGCATTTT.

This clonotype has more than one count but fewer than ten. The V and J genes are TRBV13 and TRBJ2-2, with 13 bases lining up with TRBD2. V lost 1 base and J lost 6; bases outside the gene matches: 2. Per the germline V gene, CDR1 is PRHDT and CDR2 is FYEKMQ (reference sequence). CDR3 size: 16 residues. CDR3 in DNA: TGTGCCAGCAGCTTAGTCGGACTAGCGGGAGCCGGGGAGCTGTTTTTT. It translates to CASSLVGLAGAGELFF.

This clonotype is medium-sized in the sample. The chain carries TRBV29-1 and TRBJ2-7, with a tentative D call TRBD1 (5 bases). Germline values: CDR1 SQVTM, CDR2 ANQGSEA. CDR3 length equals 15 residues. The ends were cut back, 4 bases at V and 2 bases at J, with 18 bases in the middle. CDR3 sequence: CSVVAAPGHPYEQYF. CDR3 nucleotides: TGCAGCGTTGTGGCTGCCCCAGGACACCCCTACGAGCAGTACTTC.

This clonotype was seen a few times. The V gene is TRBV10-3, the J gene TRBJ1-2; tentative D call: TRBD1 (6 bases). Germline V gene lookup returns CDR1 ENHRY and CDR2 SYGVKD. V lost 2 bases and J 6 bases, leaving 10 bases between the germline ends. The length of the CDR3 is 13 residues. CDR3 loop: CAISETTGHGYTF. The DNA for the CDR3 is TGTGCCATCAGTGAGACGACAGGCCATGGCTACACCTTC.

The V call is TRBV19, the J call TRBJ1-5; the D is unclear. The length of the CDR3 is 16 residues. In germline, CDR1 is LNHDA, CDR2 SQIVND (reference sequence). V lost 1 base to trimming and J lost 0 bases, with 10 bases between them. This CDR3 is CASSIAQFSSNQPQHF. CDR3 nucleotide sequence: TGTGCCAGTAGTATAGCGCAGTTCTCTAGCAATCAGCCCCAGCATTTT. The full variable domain, completed using reference TRBV19 and TRBJ1-5, is DGGITQSPKYLFRKEGQNVTLSCEQNLNHDAMYWYRQDPGQGLRLIYYSQIVNDFQKGDIAEGYSVSREKKESFPLTVTSAQKNPTAFYLCASSIAQFSSNQPQHFGDGTRLSIL.

About this clonotype itself: Possible read error: a much larger clone is one base away. The CDR3 sequence: CAGSLRWTGGVWETQYF. For the CDR3, the DNA is TGTGCCGGCAGCTTACGCTGGACAGGGGGCGTATGGGAGACCCAGTACTTC. The chain employs TRBV11-1 and TRBJ2-5; TRBD1 agrees at 11 bases. Germline V gives CDR1 SGHAT, CDR2 FQDESV (reference sequence). This CDR3 is built from 17 residues.

This clonotype was detected many times. The V gene is TRBV10-3, the J gene TRBJ2-7; 8 nucleotides align to TRBD2. V shed 4 bases, J shed 3 bases, and the junction held 5 bases outside the gene matches. The germline V gene has CDR1 ENHRY and CDR2 SYGVKD. This CDR3 is 14 amino acids long. CDR3 residues: CAISGGSGNYEQYF. CDR3 nucleotide sequence: TGTGCCATCAGTGGGGGTAGCGGGAACTACGAGCAGTACTTC.

In this sample, this clonotype turned up many times. The gene calls are TRBV28 and TRBJ2-5, with 9 bases identical to TRBD1. The CDR3 spans 15 residues. Losses at the gene ends were 6 bases for V and 5 bases for J; bases not matched to a gene: 10. CDR1 is MDHEN, CDR2 SYDVKM, per germline. The CDR3 sequence is CASSPSGTGWETQYF. CDR3 sequence (DNA): TGTGCCAGCAGCCCGTCCGGGACAGGGTGGGAGACCCAGTACTTC.

This clonotype was counted at least ten times. This sequence joins TRBV19 and TRBJ2-7, with 7 positions matching TRBD2. J gave up 4 bases and V 4 bases, and 4 bases lay outside the gene matches. Germline CDR1 reads LNHDA; CDR2 reads SQIVND (reference sequence). The CDR3 runs 13 residues. CDR3: CASSTGLPYEQYF. In DNA, the CDR3 is TGTGCCAGTAGTACGGGACTACCGTACGAGCAGTACTTC. The variable domain in full, with the rest retrieved from reference TRBV19 and TRBJ2-7, is DGGITQSPKYLFRKEGQNVTLSCEQNLNHDAMYWYRQDPGQGLRLIYYSQIVNDFQKGDIAEGYSVSREKKESFPLTVTSAQKNPTAFYLCASSTGLPYEQYFGPGTRLTVT.

This clonotype was counted at least ten times. V is TRBV7-2 and J is TRBJ2-1, with 8 nucleotides matching TRBD1. The CDR3 covers 14 residues. After removal of 2 bases from V and 8 bases from J, the junction contained 5 bases not matched to a gene. Germline V lookup: CDR1 SGHTA, CDR2 FQGNSA. The CDR3 here is CASSLRQGAHEQFF. The CDR3 nucleotides are TGTGCCAGCAGCTTACGGCAGGGGGCGCATGAGCAGTTCTTC.

This clonotype came up many times. The rearrangement uses TRBV18 and TRBJ2-1, with 12 bases lining up with TRBD2. CDR3 size: 15 residues. Germline V CDR1 and CDR2: KGHSH, LQKENI. The V segment lost 3 bases and the J segment 8 bases; nucleotides outside the gene matches: 5. The CDR3 DNA follows: TGTGCCAGCTCACCGAGACTAGCGGGAGAAGATGAGCAGTTCTTC. Protein product: CASSPRLAGEDEQFF.

The table lists this clonotype with a few counts. This chain uses TRBV29-1 with TRBJ2-6; 7 bases line up with TRBD2. This CDR3 has 18 residues. Germline loops: CDR1 SQVTM, CDR2 ANQGSEA. Trimming removed 0 bases from V and 0 bases from J; junction bases left unmatched: 8. CDR3 nucleotide sequence: TGCAGCGTTGAAGATTCGCGGGGGAACCCCTCTGGGGCCAACGTCCTGACTTTC. It specifies CSVEDSRGNPSGANVLTF.

This clonotype showed up many times. The chain joins TRBV20-1 to TRBJ2-3; TRBD2 aligns across 10 bases. Per germline, CDR1 DFQATT and CDR2 SNEGSKA (reference sequence). The trim removed 1 base at V and 4 bases at J, leaving 8 bases unmatched. The length of the CDR3 is 16 residues. DNA for the CDR3: TGCAGTGCTAGAGTAGGGTCTAGCGGGAGTCCAGATACGCAGTATTTT. It yields the protein CSARVGSSGSPDTQYF.

Many counts were recorded for this clonotype. The V and J genes are TRBV3-1 and TRBJ2-7, with D possibly being TRBD1 (8 bases). Per germline, CDR1 LGHDT and CDR2 YNNKEL (reference sequence). This CDR3 has 13 amino acids. V was trimmed by 5 bases and J by 6 bases, leaving 14 bases between them. DNA of the CDR3: TGTGCCAGCAGCTGGACAGGGAGGGGCGAGCAGTACTTC. Protein product: CASSWTGRGEQYF.

This clonotype was seen ten or more times. The chain couples TRBV20-1 to TRBJ2-7; 15 nucleotides agree with TRBD2. Trimming at V came to 3 bases and at J to 7 bases, leaving 7 bases not matched to a gene. The CDR3 runs to 15 residues. Germline V gene sequence: CDR1 DFQATT, CDR2 SNEGSKA (reference sequence). The CDR3: CSARAWTSGREEQYF. The CDR3 DNA follows: TGCAGTGCTAGGGCCTGGACTAGCGGGAGGGAAGAGCAGTACTTC.

This clonotype has only a few counts. The chain joins TRBV5-1 to TRBJ1-6; D gene unclear. V was cut by 0 bases and J by 7 bases, with 8 bases left in between. Per germline, CDR1 SGHRS and CDR2 YFSETQ. The CDR3 spans 14 residues. DNA for the CDR3: TGCGCCAGCAGCTTGGAGGTCGGAAATTCACCCCTCCACTTT. This sequence encodes CASSLEVGNSPLHF.

This clonotype was counted ten times or more. V and J are TRBV2 and TRBJ1-6; perhaps TRBD1 as D (6 bases). This CDR3 is 16 amino acids long. Germline V lookup: CDR1 SNHLY, CDR2 FYNNEI. V lost 1 base to trimming and J lost 8 bases, with 15 bases between them. The CDR3 spells CASSEGTARAYSPLHF. The CDR3 region has the DNA TGTGCCAGCAGTGAAGGGACAGCCCGAGCGTATTCACCCCTCCACTTT.

Concerning this clonotype: One junction end disagrees with the germline gene, perhaps due to a read error. The chain is built from TRBV7-9 and TRBJ1-1; no clear D. The length of the CDR3 is 10 residues. Germline V lookup: CDR1 SEHNR, CDR2 FQNEAQ (reference sequence). DNA for the CDR3: TGTACCAGTCAACATAATGAAGCTTTCTTT. Encoded protein: CTSQHNEAFF.

This clonotype was counted many times. The chain joins TRBV5-5 to TRBJ1-4; 12 nucleotides line up with TRBD1. The CDR3 loop spans 16 amino acids. Per the germline V gene, CDR1 is SGHKS and CDR2 is YYEKEE (reference sequence). J gave up 7 bases and V 3 bases, and 7 bases lay outside the gene matches. CDR3 region: CASSSPGQGAGEKLFF. The CDR3 nucleotides are TGTGCCAGCAGCTCTCCGGGACAGGGGGCGGGTGAAAAACTGTTTTTT.